Listed below are T cell receptor beta chains from one sample, sequenced in a study of T cell responses to AZD1222 COVID-19 vaccine. TCRdb's table, derived via immunoSEQ multiplex PCR, lists solely in-frame clones and lacks some. This table holds 90,000 to 150,000 clones, roughly 92% found once. The sample here was peripheral blood, taken on day 0 of AZD1222 vaccination. Receptor source: an adult in good health. Each CDR3 is given with its conserved first and last residue.

length: 16; V: TRBV24-1; CDR3: CATSEGRPGAKNIQYF
length: 15; V: TRBV24-1; CDR3: CATSDPADTNYGYTF
length: 14; V: TRBV4-3; CDR3: CASSQVESTRGYTF
length: 14; V: TRBV4-1; CDR3: CASSSGSGLYGYTF
length: 14; V: TRBV7-3; CDR3: CASRSHRGTDTQYF
length: 14; V: TRBV5-6; CDR3: CASSPYTGISGYTF
length: 16; V: TRBV11-3; CDR3: CASSPSTGGGEYEQYF
length: 14; V: TRBV20-1; CDR3: CSASAGGAVYEQYF
length: 14; V: TRBV24-1; CDR3: CATSRGGRQETQYF
length: 11; V: TRBV24-1; CDR3: CATMGGETQYF
length: 14; V: TRBV27; CDR3: CASSPIQGADEQFF
length: 15; V: TRBV5-1; CDR3: CASSLGQPGREKLFF
length: 14; V: TRBV5-1; CDR3: CASSRDQLNYGYTF
length: 17; V: TRBV27; CDR3: CASSLQSLAGSNQPQHF
length: 13; V: TRBV15; CDR3: CATSRVVSIELFF
length: 14; V: TRBV6-4; CDR3: CASRDRGRIEKLFF
length: 18; V: TRBV7-2; CDR3: CASSAIPPRGGKAYEQYF
length: 11; V: TRBV6-6; CDR3: CASTQGTGYTF
length: 14; V: TRBV19; CDR3: CASSAKGVKETQYF
length: 15; V: TRBV6-2/TRBV6-3; CDR3: CASSYSKAGGNTIYF
length: 12; V: TRBV12-3/TRBV12-4; CDR3: CASSLGQGVYTF
length: 12; V: TRBV5-6; CDR3: CASNSGQYGYTF
length: 16; V: TRBV5-1; CDR3: CASSPGTGANTGELFF
length: 16; V: TRBV3-1/TRBV3-2; CDR3: CASSQSPGTSGYEQYF
length: 18; V: TRBV6-2/TRBV6-3; CDR3: CASSYPQGLAGGGDTQYF